A single T cell receptor (beta chain) is shown here with its context. Sorted-subset replicate PCR reactions contained roughly 200 ng DNA, corresponding to some 29,000 T cell genomes. Generated by immunoSEQ multiplex PCR, the TCRdb table keeps only in-frame clones and is missing some. The sample carries about 2,200,000 clones, about 92% recorded once. These data come from a study of shared clonotypes between healthy human individuals. Looking at the study overall: Per-donor plates numbered three CD4 naive, three CD4 memory, two CD8 naive and one CD8 memory.

The V gene's germline CDR1 is SGHAT and CDR2 FQNNGV. Trimming left V 3 bases short and J 0 bases short, with 15 bases between. The length of the CDR3 is 17 residues. Terminally differentiated effector memory CD45RA+ cells were excluded from the naive CD8 cells, which were CD45RO-negative and positively selected for CCR7. What was sequenced was naive CD8+ T cells from PBMCs. This TCR came from a man aged 18 to 35 in good health. Some clones in this sample may be carry-over from other donors' samples. The chain uses TRBV11-2 and TRBJ1-3; tentatively, D is TRBD1 (5 bases). Written as DNA, the CDR3 is TGTGCCAGCAGCTTGCTGAGGGGCCAGAGCTCTGGAAACACCATATATTTT. Its translation: CASSLLRGQSSGNTIYF.